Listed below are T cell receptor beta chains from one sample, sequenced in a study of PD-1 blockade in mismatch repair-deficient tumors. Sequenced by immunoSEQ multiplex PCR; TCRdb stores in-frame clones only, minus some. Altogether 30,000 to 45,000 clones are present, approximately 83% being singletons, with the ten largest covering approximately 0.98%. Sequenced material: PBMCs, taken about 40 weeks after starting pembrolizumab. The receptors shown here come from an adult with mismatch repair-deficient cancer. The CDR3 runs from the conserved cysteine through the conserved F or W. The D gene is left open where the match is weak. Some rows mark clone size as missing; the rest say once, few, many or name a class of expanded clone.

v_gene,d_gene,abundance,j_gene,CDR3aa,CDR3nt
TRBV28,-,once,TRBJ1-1,CASSLQKTEAFF,TGTGCCAGCAGTTTACAGAAAACCGAAGCTTTCTTT
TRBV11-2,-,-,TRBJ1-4,CASSFGEANEKLFF,TGTGCCAGCAGCTTCGGGGAAGCTAATGAAAAACTGTTTTTT
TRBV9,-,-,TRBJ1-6,CASSAYRDNYNSPLHF,TGTGCCAGCAGCGCCTACAGGGACAACTACAATTCACCCCTCCACTTT
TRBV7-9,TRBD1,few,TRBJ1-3,CASTNRGSGNTIYF,TGTGCCAGCACCAACAGGGGATCTGGAAACACCATATATTTT
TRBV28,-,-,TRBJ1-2,CASSRPTGSISYGYTF,TGTGCCAGCAGTCGCCCGACAGGTTCCATTTCCTATGGCTACACCTTC
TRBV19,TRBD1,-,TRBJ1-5,CASITDRDSNQPQHF,TGTGCCAGTATCACGGACAGGGATAGCAATCAGCCCCAGCATTTT
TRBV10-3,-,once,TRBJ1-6,CATLPAAPDSPLHF,TGTGCCACCCTTCCTGCGGCCCCGGATTCACCCCTCCACTTT
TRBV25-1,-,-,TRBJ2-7,CASSELDSPTYEQYF,TGTGCCAGCAGTGAATTGGACTCTCCTACCTACGAGCAGTACTTC
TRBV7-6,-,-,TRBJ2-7,CASTPGGFSYEQYF,TGTGCCAGCACCCCCGGGGGATTTTCCTACGAGCAGTACTTC
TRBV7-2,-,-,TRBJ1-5,CASSSRAQEEQPQHF,TGTGCCAGCAGCTCCCGGGCCCAGGAGGAACAGCCCCAGCATTTT
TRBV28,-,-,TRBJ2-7,CASSPGDFLGDEQYF,TGTGCCAGCAGTCCCGGGGACTTCTTAGGAGACGAGCAGTACTTC
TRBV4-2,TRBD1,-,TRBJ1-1,CASSQQGASAMNTEAFF,TGTGCCAGCAGCCAACAGGGGGCCAGCGCAATGAACACTGAAGCTTTCTTT
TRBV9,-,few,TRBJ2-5,CASSVAPGTWYF,-
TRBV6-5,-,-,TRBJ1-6,CASSFEAYNSPLHF,TGTGCCAGCAGTTTCGAGGCGTATAATTCACCCCTCCACTTT
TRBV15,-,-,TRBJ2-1,CATSTRRDFNEQFF,TGTGCCACCAGCACGAGACGGGACTTCAATGAGCAGTTCTTC
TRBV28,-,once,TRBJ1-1,CASNLAGQTAAFF,TGTGCCAGCAACTTAGCGGGACAAACTGCGGCTTTCTTT
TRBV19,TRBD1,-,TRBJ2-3,CATRQGIYTDTQYF,TGTGCCACCCGACAGGGAATATACACAGATACGCAGTATTTT
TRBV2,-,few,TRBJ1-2,CASRLGPTGYTF,TGTGCCAGCAGGTTGGGCCCCACCGGCTACACCTTC
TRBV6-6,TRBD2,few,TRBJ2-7,CASRDSGSGNEQYF,TGTGCCAGCAGGGATAGCGGGAGTGGGAACGAGCAGTACTTC
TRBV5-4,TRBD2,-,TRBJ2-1,CASSSTSGPYNEQFF,TGTGCCAGCAGCTCGACTAGCGGACCTTACAATGAGCAGTTCTTC
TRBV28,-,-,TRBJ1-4,CASSVRVDEKLFF,TGTGCCAGCTCGGTCAGGGTCGATGAAAAACTGTTTTTT
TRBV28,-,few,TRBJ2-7,CASSPTGRGSYEQYF,TGTGCCAGCAGCCCGACTGGGCGGGGCTCCTACGAGCAGTACTTC
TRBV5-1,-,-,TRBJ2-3,CASSFLGTDTQYF,TGCGCCAGCAGCTTCCTTGGCACAGATACGCAGTATTTT
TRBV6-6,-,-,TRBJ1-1,CASSYGQFNTEAFF,TGTGCCAGCAGTTACGGCCAGTTTAACACTGAAGCTTTCTTT
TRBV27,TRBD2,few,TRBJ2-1,CASSQGASGRNEQFF,TGTGCCAGCAGCCAAGGGGCTAGCGGGAGGAATGAGCAGTTCTTC
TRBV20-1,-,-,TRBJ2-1,CSARSDEQFF,TGCAGTGCTAGATCGGATGAGCAGTTCTTC
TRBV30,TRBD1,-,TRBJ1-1,CAWTPTGGWYTEAFF,TGTGCCTGGACTCCGACAGGGGGCTGGTACACTGAAGCTTTCTTT
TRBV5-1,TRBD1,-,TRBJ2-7,CASSFTGTGPSYEQYF,TGCGCCAGCAGCTTCACCGGGACAGGGCCATCCTACGAGCAGTACTTC
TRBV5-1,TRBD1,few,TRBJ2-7,CASSLATGTGSYEQYF,TGCGCCAGCAGCTTGGCGACCGGGACAGGAAGCTACGAGCAGTACTTC
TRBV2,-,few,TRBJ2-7,CASSESYYEQYF,TGTGCCAGCAGTGAAAGCTACTACGAGCAGTACTTC
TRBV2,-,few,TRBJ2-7,CASRRGGFEQYF,TGTGCCAGCAGGAGGGGGGGTTTCGAGCAGTACTTC
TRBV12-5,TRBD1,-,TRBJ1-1,CASGLGLGQGPNTEAFF,TGTGCTAGTGGTTTGGGATTGGGACAGGGACCGAACACTGAAGCTTTCTTT
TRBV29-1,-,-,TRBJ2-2,CSLRDRNTGELFF,TGCAGCTTACGTGACAGGAACACCGGGGAGCTGTTTTTT
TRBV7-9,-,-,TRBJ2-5,CASSRGNMETQYF,TGTGCCAGCAGCAGGGGAAATATGGAGACCCAGTACTTC
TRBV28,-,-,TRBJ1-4,CASSLFRDNQPLFF,TGTGCCAGCAGTTTATTCCGGGACAATCAGCCGCTGTTTTTT
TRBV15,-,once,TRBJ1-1,CATSRTLREGETEAFF,TGTGCCACCAGCAGGACTCTCAGGGAGGGTGAAACTGAAGCTTTCTTT
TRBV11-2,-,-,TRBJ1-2,CASSRPLNPGGYTF,TGTGCCAGCAGCCGTCCCCTCAACCCGGGGGGCTACACCTTC
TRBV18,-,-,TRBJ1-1,CASSPPSLAGDTEAFF,TGTGCCAGCTCACCACCGTCTTTGGCAGGGGACACTGAAGCTTTCTTT
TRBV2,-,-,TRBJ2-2,CASMYEALNTGELFF,TGTGCCAGCATGTACGAGGCCTTGAACACCGGGGAGCTGTTTTTT
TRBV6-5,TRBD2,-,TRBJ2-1,CASRRLAGGYNEQFF,TGTGCCAGCAGACGACTAGCGGGGGGCTACAATGAGCAGTTCTTC
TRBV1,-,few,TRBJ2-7,CTSSQDWRGTKFSYEQYF,TGCACCAGCAGCCAAGATTGGAGAGGAACGAAATTTTCCTACGAGCAGTACTTC
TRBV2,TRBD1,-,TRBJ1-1,CASSARGRSGTEAFF,TGTGCCAGCAGTGCAAGGGGGCGATCTGGCACTGAAGCTTTCTTT
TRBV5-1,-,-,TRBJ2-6,CATGGQLSSGANVLTF,TGCGCCACGGGAGGACAGCTGAGCTCTGGGGCCAACGTCCTGACTTTC
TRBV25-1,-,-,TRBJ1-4,CASSEAGGGMGEKLFF,TGTGCCAGCAGTGAAGCCGGGGGGGGAATGGGTGAAAAACTGTTTTTT
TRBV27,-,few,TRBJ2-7,CASSSPGHGGEQYF,TGTGCCAGCAGTTCGCCGGGCCACGGGGGAGAGCAGTACTTC
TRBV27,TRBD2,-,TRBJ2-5,CAIGGLAKETQYF,TGTGCCATTGGGGGACTAGCAAAAGAGACCCAGTACTTC
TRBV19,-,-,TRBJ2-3,CASSIGGITTDTQYF,TGTGCCAGTAGTATAGGCGGGATAACGACAGATACGCAGTATTTT
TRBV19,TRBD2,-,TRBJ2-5,CASRLAGAETQYF,TGTGCCAGTAGGCTAGCGGGGGCAGAGACCCAGTACTTC
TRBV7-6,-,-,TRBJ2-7,CASSYSSYEQYF,TGTGCCAGCAGCTATAGCTCCTACGAGCAGTACTTC
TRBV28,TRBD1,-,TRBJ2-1,CASSLLEGAHEQFF,TGTGCCAGCAGTTTATTAGAGGGGGCCCATGAGCAGTTCTTC
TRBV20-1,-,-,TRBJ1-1,CSDNKNTEAFF,TGCAGTGACAATAAGAACACTGAAGCTTTCTTT
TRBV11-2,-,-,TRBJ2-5,CASSLVGVVEETQYF,TGTGCCAGCAGCTTAGTCGGGGTGGTTGAAGAGACCCAGTACTTC
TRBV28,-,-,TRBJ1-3,CASSSGISGNTIYF,TGTGCCAGCAGTTCAGGTATCTCTGGAAACACCATATATTTT
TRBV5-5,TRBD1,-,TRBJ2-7,CASSLTGGYEQYF,TGTGCCAGCAGCTTAACAGGGGGTTACGAGCAGTACTTC